The rows below give T cell receptor beta chains drawn from one sample of a study of blood T cells in healthy people across ages. TCRdb reprocessed the 5' RACE reads with MiXCR, giving one entry per CDR3 protein. The table has 1.5 million to 2 million distinct CDR3 sequences, around half seen once. Sequenced: blood. The origin of the receptors is a woman in her thirties or forties in good health. Each CDR3 is given with its conserved first and last residue. D genes are given only for firm matches. Clone size appears in some rows only: once, few, many, or a class for an expanded clone.

d_call j_call clone_size v_call cdr3_nt cdr3_aa
TRBD1 TRBJ1-2 . TRBV28 TGTGCCAGCAGTCACCTAGTCCCGGGACAGGGGGCGGACTATGGCTACACCTTC CASSHLVPGQGADYGYTF
. TRBJ1-6 . TRBV7-9 TGTGCCAGCAGCCCGCGGGACGGATCTACGGTCTCACCCCTCCACTTT CASSPRDGSTVSPLHF
TRBD2 TRBJ2-5 . TRBV14 TGTGCCAGCACCTTAGCGGGGGCCTCCTACAATGAGCAGTACTTC CASTLAGASYNEQYF
TRBD1 TRBJ1-5 . TRBV20-1 TGCAGTGCAATAGGGGACAGGAGTCTTAGGAATCAGCCCCAGCATTTT CSAIGDRSLRNQPQHF
TRBD2 TRBJ2-3 . TRBV20-1 TGCAGTGCTACCGGACTAGCGGGGTACACAGATACGCAGTATTTT CSATGLAGYTDTQYF
. TRBJ1-1 few TRBV7-3 TGTGCCAGCAGCCCTTCCGGGACACTGAACACTGAAGCTTTCTTT CASSPSGTLNTEAFF
TRBD2 TRBJ2-7 few TRBV7-2 TGTGCCAGCAGCTTAGGTAGCGGGGGGCCCGACGAGCAGTACTTC CASSLGSGGPDEQYF
TRBD2 TRBJ2-5 . TRBV4-1 TGCGCCAGCGGCCAGGGACTAGAAGGGACCCAGTACTTC CASGQGLEGTQYF
TRBD1 TRBJ1-2 once TRBV6-2/TRBV6-3 TGTGCCAGCAGACCCTCGGGACAGGGGGCCGTCTATGGCTACACCTTC CASRPSGQGAVYGYTF
TRBD1 TRBJ2-4 few TRBV7-9 TGTGCCAGCAGCGGACAGGGGCTAGGCATTCAGTACTTC CASSGQGLGIQYF
. TRBJ1-4 . TRBV18 TGTGCCAGCTCGGGAGGACAACTTGAAAAACTGTTTTTT CASSGGQLEKLFF
. TRBJ2-1 few TRBV6-2/TRBV6-3 TGTGCCAGCACCATCCTCAACGGCAATGAGCAGTTCTTC CASTILNGNEQFF
TRBD2 TRBJ2-3 few TRBV27 TGTGCCAGCAGTTTACCTACGGGGGGGACAGATACGCAGTATTTT CASSLPTGGTDTQYF
. TRBJ2-7 . TRBV10-2 TGCGCCAGCAGTGAGCGGCCCAGTTACGAGCAGTACTTC CASSERPSYEQYF
TRBD2 TRBJ2-3 . TRBV20-1 TGCAGTGCCCCGCAAGCGGGGCGAAGCACAGATACGCAGTATTTT CSAPQAGRSTDTQYF
. TRBJ1-1 few TRBV12-3/TRBV12-4 TGTGCCAGCAGTTCTAGTCCAGGGGCTGACGCTTTCTTT CASSSSPGADAFF
TRBD2 TRBJ2-5 . TRBV20-1 TGCAGTGCTGCCGGACTAGCGTCGGAGACCCAGTACTTC CSAAGLASETQYF
. TRBJ2-6 few TRBV5-1 TGCGCCACCACGGGCGCCCTCGGGGCCAACGTCCTGACTTTC CATTGALGANVLTF
. TRBJ2-3 few TRBV6-2/TRBV6-3 TGTGCCAGCAGCTCCCCAACCCCTTGGGGCACAGATACGCAGTATTTT CASSSPTPWGTDTQYF
TRBD2 TRBJ2-1 once TRBV7-6 TGTGCCAGCAGCCCCGGGCGGGGGGGCATCTACAATGAGCAGTTCTTC CASSPGRGGIYNEQFF
TRBD1 TRBJ2-1 . TRBV4-1 TGCGCCAGCAGCCAAGGCGGGACAGGGGTCTCCTACTACAATGAGCAGTTCTTC CASSQGGTGVSYYNEQFF
TRBD1 TRBJ2-7 . TRBV7-9 TGTGCCAGCATGCGACAGGGGTTTTCCTACGAGCAGTACTTC CASMRQGFSYEQYF